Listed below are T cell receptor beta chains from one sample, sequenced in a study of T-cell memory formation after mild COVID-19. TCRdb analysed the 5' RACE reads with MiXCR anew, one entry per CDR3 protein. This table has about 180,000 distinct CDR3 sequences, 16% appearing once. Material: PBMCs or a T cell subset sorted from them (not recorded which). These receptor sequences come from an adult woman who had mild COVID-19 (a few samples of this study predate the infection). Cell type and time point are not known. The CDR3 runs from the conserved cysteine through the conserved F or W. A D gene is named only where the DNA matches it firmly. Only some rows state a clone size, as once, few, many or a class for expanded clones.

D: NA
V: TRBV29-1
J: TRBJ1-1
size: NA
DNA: TGCAGCGTTGAAGATCGGGTAAAGGAAGGAGCTTTCTTT
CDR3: CSVEDRVKEGAFF

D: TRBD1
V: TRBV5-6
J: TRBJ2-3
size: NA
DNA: TGTGCCAGCAGCCTCCGGGACAGAAGCACAGATACGCAGTATTTT
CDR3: CASSLRDRSTDTQYF

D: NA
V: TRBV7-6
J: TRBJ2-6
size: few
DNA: TGTGCCAGCAGCTTTGGGCTAGCAGGCTCTGGGGCCAACGTCCTGACTTTC
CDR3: CASSFGLAGSGANVLTF

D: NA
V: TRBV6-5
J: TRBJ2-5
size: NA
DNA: TGTGCCAGTACCGGACAGACCCAAGAGACCCAGTACTTC
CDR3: CASTGQTQETQYF

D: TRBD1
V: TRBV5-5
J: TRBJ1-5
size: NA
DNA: TGTGCCAGCAGCTCGGGACAGGGGGTAGAGCAGCCCCAGCATTTT
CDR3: CASSSGQGVEQPQHF

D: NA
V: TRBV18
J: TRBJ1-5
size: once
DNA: TGTGCCAGCTCACCAGGGTACGGCAATCAGCCCCAGCATTTT
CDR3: CASSPGYGNQPQHF

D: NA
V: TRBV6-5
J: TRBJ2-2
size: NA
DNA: TGTGCCAGCAGTTACTCGAGATTTGATGGGAGTGGTACCGGGGAGCTGTTTTTT
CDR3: CASSYSRFDGSGTGELFF

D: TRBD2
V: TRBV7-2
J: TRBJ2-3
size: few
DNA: TGTGCCAGCAGCTCCCAGGGGCGAGCGGGGGGCAGCACAGATACGCAGTATTTT
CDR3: CASSSQGRAGGSTDTQYF

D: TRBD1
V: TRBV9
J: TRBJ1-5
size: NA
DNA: TGTGCCAGCAGCGGACAGGGGACGCGCAATCAGCCCCAGCATTTT
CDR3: CASSGQGTRNQPQHF

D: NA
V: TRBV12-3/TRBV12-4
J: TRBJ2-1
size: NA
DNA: TGTGCCAGCAGGCGTCCCCCTACAGGGAAGCAATACAATGAGCAGTTCTTC
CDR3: CASRRPPTGKQYNEQFF

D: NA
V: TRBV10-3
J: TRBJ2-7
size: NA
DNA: TGTGCCATCAGTGATTCCCTCTCTGGGCAGTACTTC
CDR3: CAISDSLSGQYF

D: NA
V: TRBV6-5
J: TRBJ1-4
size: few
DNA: TGTGCCAGCAGCCGGGGTGTTGGTGAAAAACTGTTTTTT
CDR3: CASSRGVGEKLFF

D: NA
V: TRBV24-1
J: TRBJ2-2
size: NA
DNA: TGTGCCACCAGTGAAGCACCGAGCACCGGGGAGCTGTTTTTT
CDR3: CATSEAPSTGELFF

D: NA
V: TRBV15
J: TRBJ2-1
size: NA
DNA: TGTGCCACCAGCAGAGAAGGGGCGGGTGGGGCCTACAATGAGCAGTTCTTC
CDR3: CATSREGAGGAYNEQFF

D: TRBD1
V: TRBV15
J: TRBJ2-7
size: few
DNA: TGTGCCACCAGCTACGGACAGGGGCCGAGCGAGCAGTACTTC
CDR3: CATSYGQGPSEQYF

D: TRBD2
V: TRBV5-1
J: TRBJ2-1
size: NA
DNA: TGCGCCAGCAGCTTGGCTAGCGGGAATGTTGAGCAGTTCTTC
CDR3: CASSLASGNVEQFF

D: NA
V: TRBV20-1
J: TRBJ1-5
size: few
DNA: TGCAGTGCTAGAGATAGCGGGAGGGACCCGACTCAGCCCCAGCATTTT
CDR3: CSARDSGRDPTQPQHF

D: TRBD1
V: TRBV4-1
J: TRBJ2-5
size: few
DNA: TGCGCCAGCAGCCGGGACAGAGGTACCCTGGGGACCCAGTACTTC
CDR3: CASSRDRGTLGTQYF

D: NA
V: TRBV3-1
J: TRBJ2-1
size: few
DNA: TGTGCCAGCAGCCAGGTGTACAATGAGCAGTTCTTC
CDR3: CASSQVYNEQFF

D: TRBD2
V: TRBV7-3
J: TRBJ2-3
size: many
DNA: TGTGCCAGCAGCCCACTAGCGGGACGCGCAGATACGCAGTATTTT
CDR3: CASSPLAGRADTQYF

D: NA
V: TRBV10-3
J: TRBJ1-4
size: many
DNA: TGTGCCATCAGTGACAGTTTGTTTGAAAAACTGTTTTTT
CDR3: CAISDSLFEKLFF

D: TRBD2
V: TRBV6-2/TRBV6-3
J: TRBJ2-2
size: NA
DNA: TGTGCCAGCAGTTACTCGATTAGCGGGAGATACACCGGGGAGCTGTTTTTT
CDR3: CASSYSISGRYTGELFF

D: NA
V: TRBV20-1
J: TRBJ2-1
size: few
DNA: TGCAGTGCTAGAGATGCAGAATACAATGAGCAGTTCTTC
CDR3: CSARDAEYNEQFF

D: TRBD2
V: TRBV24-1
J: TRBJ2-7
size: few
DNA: TGTGCCACCGGGGAGGGTAGCGTCTACGAGCAGTACTTC
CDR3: CATGEGSVYEQYF

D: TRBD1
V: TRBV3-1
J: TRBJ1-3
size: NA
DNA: TGTGCCAGCAGCCCTTACGGGACAGGAAACTCTGGAAACACCATATATTTT
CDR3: CASSPYGTGNSGNTIYF

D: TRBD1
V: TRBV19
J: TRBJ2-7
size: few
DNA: TGTGCCAGTAGTACCCGGACAGGGTACGAGCAGTACTTC
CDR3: CASSTRTGYEQYF